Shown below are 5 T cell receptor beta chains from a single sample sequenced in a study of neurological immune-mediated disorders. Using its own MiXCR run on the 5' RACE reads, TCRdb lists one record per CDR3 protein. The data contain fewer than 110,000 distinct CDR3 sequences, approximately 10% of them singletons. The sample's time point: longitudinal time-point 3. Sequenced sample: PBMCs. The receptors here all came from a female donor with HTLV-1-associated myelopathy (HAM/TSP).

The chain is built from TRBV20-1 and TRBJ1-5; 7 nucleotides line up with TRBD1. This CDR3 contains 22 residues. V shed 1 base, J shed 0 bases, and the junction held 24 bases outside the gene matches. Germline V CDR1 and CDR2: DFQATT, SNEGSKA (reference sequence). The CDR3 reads CSARANSIGTGTVWNSNQPQHF. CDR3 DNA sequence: TGCAGTGCTAGAGCGAACAGCATCGGAACTGGGACAGTGTGGAATAGCAATCAGCCCCAGCATTTT.

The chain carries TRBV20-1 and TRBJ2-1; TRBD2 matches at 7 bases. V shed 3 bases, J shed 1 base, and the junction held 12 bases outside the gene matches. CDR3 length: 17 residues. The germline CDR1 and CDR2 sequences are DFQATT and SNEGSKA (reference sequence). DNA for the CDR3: TGCAGTGCTAGTTCGCTAGCGGCAGACATATCCTACAATGAGCAGTTCTTC. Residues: CSASSLAADISYNEQFF.

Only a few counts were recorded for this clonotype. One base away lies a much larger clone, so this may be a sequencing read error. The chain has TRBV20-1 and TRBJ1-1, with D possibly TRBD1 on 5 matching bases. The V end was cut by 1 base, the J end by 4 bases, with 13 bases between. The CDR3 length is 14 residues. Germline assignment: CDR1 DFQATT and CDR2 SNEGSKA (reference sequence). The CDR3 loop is CSARGGMGLTEAFF. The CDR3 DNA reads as TGCAGTGCTAGAGGGGGCATGGGGCTCACTGAAGCTTTCTTT.

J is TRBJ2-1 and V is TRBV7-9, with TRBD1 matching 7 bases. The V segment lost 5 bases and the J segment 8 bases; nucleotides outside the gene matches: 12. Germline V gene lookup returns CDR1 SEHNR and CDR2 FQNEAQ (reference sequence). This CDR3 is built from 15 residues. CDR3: CASSDRERALDEQFF. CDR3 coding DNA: TGTGCCAGCAGCGACAGGGAGAGGGCACTTGATGAGCAGTTCTTC. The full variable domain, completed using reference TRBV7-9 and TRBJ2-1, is DTGVSQNPRHKITKRGQNVTFRCDPISEHNRLYWYRQTLGQGPEFLTYFQNEAQLEKSRLLSDRFSAERPKGSFSTLEIQRTEQGDSAMYLCASSDRERALDEQFFGPGTRLTVL.

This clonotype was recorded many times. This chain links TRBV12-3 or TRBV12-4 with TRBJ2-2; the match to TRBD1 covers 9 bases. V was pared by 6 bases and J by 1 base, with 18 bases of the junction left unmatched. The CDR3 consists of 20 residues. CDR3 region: CASSPPPGQGDQGNTGELFF. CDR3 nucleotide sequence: TGTGCCAGCAGCCCCCCACCGGGACAGGGCGATCAAGGGAACACCGGGGAGCTGTTTTTT.